The 14 T cell receptor beta chains below come from one sample, sequenced in a study of cytomegalovirus exposure and HLA in healthy donors. The primer mix had 60 Vbeta and 13 Jbeta primers. Only in-frame clones appear in the TCRdb table, and some are missing; sequencing was by immunoSEQ multiplex PCR. The repertoire has roughly 100,000 clones, 79% of them found once; the top ten carry about 3.1%. Sequenced sample: PBMCs. These receptors were obtained from a woman in her thirties or forties in good health and CMV-seronegative.

The J gene is TRBJ2-3, the V gene TRBV7-2; tentative D call: TRBD1 (5 bases). Germline V gene sequence: CDR1 SGHTA, CDR2 FQGNSA. V was cut by 8 bases and J by 6 bases, with 15 bases left in between. The CDR3 runs to 13 residues. CDR3 in amino acids: CASRSAGLDTQYF. CDR3 bases: TGTGCCAGCCGTTCGGCAGGGCTGGATACGCAGTATTTT.

The gene calls are TRBV29-1 and TRBJ1-4; 7 bases fit TRBD1. Germline trimming cut 1 base from V and 11 bases from J; bases unmatched to any gene: 7. The V gene's germline CDR1 is SQVTM and CDR2 ANQGSEA. The CDR3 length is 13 residues. CDR3 nucleotide sequence: TGCAGCGTTGAAGGGACAGGTCTTTCGAAACTGTTTTTT. This encodes CSVEGTGLSKLFF.

The chain uses TRBV10-3 and TRBJ2-3; 7 positions match TRBD1. V shed 6 bases and J 0 bases; nucleotides not matched to a gene: 12. The CDR3 runs 17 residues. From germline, CDR1 is ENHRY and CDR2 SYGVKD. The CDR3 is CAIRYSQGIKSTDTQYF. CDR3 DNA sequence: TGTGCCATCAGATATTCACAGGGGATTAAGAGCACAGATACGCAGTATTTT.

This sequence joins TRBV5-4 and TRBJ2-2; 9 nucleotides line up with TRBD1. CDR1 SGHNT and CDR2 YYREEE come from the germline V gene (reference sequence). Germline trimming cut 4 bases from V and 0 bases from J; bases unmatched to any gene: 1. The CDR3 totals 15 residues. DNA for the CDR3: TGTGCCAGCAGCCGGGACAGGGCGAACACCGGGGAGCTGTTTTTT. This sequence encodes CASSRDRANTGELFF.

This clone was seen once. The V and J genes are TRBV28 and TRBJ1-5, with D possibly TRBD1 on 6 matching bases. The CDR3 contains 15 residues. V was trimmed by 6 bases and J by 3 bases, leaving 15 bases between them. Germline CDR1 is MDHEN and CDR2 is SYDVKM. CDR3 bases: TGTGCCAGCAGGGATGCGGGGGCGTCCAATCAGCCCCAGCATTTT. Translating it yields CASRDAGASNQPQHF.

This chain joins TRBV7-9 and TRBJ2-7; 13 bases fit TRBD2. This CDR3 has 15 amino acids. Germline-derived CDR1 and CDR2 are SEHNR and FQNEAQ (reference sequence). With 5 bases clipped from V and 3 bases from J, the junction kept 4 bases outside the gene matches. The CDR3 DNA sequence: TGTGCCAGCAGCCGAGGGACTAGCGGGAACTACGAGCAGTACTTC. It specifies CASSRGTSGNYEQYF.

CDR3 protein: CAWASGYGDTIYF. CDR3 nucleotide sequence: TGTGCCTGGGCTTCGGGATATGGGGACACCATATATTTT. V usage is TRBV30 and J usage is TRBJ1-3; no clear D gene. This CDR3 contains 13 residues. V dropped 5 bases and J dropped 8 bases, with 16 bases sitting between them. Germline assignment: CDR1 GTSNPN and CDR2 SVGIG (reference sequence).

The rearrangement uses TRBV28 and TRBJ2-5, with D tentatively TRBD1 (6 bases). The J call is uncertain, as TRBJ2-7 better fits the DNA end. CDR3 size: 13 residues. Germline lookup yields CDR1 MDHEN and CDR2 SYDVKM. The CDR3 sequence: CASSFDRSNEQYF. The CDR3 DNA follows: TGTGCCAGCAGTTTCGACAGGTCCAACGAGCAGTACTTC.

The sample holds one count of this clone. This chain connects TRBV19 to TRBJ2-1, with 8 bases identical to TRBD1. The V gene end was trimmed by 2 bases and the J gene end by 1 base; junction bases not matched to a gene: 10. This CDR3 is 18 amino acids long. Germline values: CDR1 LNHDA, CDR2 SQIVND (reference sequence). CDR3 amino acids: CASSISHRGSRSYNEQFF. In DNA, the CDR3 is TGTGCCAGTAGTATAAGCCACAGGGGGTCCCGATCCTACAATGAGCAGTTCTTC.

V gene TRBV10-3 combines with J gene TRBJ1-1; D is unclear. The germline gives CDR1 ENHRY, CDR2 SYGVKD. CDR3 length: 15 residues. Between the trimmed V and J ends, which lost 3 bases and 1 base, there was a span of 12 bases. The DNA of the CDR3 is TGTGCCATCAGTGATATCTCAGATTCGAACACTGAAGCTTTCTTT. Translating gives CAISDISDSNTEAFF.

The chain carries TRBV2 and TRBJ2-1; 8 bases line up with TRBD2. V trimming: 2 bases; J trimming: 11 bases; junction bases outside the gene matches: 11. This CDR3 has 15 amino acids. Looked up from germline, CDR1 is SNHLY and CDR2 is FYNNEI. The CDR3 region has the DNA TGTGCCAGCAGTGAATCTAGCGGGTCTCGATCAAAGCAGTTCTTC. Protein: CASSESSGSRSKQFF.

This chain connects TRBV29-1 to TRBJ2-3, with D hard to call. Germline V lookup: CDR1 SQVTM, CDR2 ANQGSEA. This CDR3 comprises 15 residues. Trimming removed 7 bases at V and 0 bases at J, with 17 bases between. The CDR3 sequence: CSAPAPSASTDTQYF. The CDR3 DNA follows: TGCAGCGCCCCCGCCCCCTCAGCGAGCACAGATACGCAGTATTTT.

The chain is built from TRBV15 and TRBJ2-5; weak D call: TRBD1 (6 bases). Per the germline V gene, CDR1 is LNHNV and CDR2 is YYDKDF (reference sequence). V lost 0 bases, J lost 3 bases, and 17 bases lay in between. The CDR3 runs to 17 residues. CDR3 nucleotides: TGTGCCACCAGCAGAGATAAAGGGACAAGAGGGAAAGAGACCCAGTACTTC. It encodes CATSRDKGTRGKETQYF.

The rearrangement links TRBV10-3 to TRBJ1-4, with 8 bases aligning to TRBD1. The trim removed 6 bases at V and 7 bases at J, leaving 7 bases unmatched. CDR3 length: 14 residues. CDR1 and CDR2 from the germline V gene are ENHRY and SYGVKD. CDR3 loop: CAISKDRVGEKLFF. The CDR3 region has the DNA TGTGCCATCAGCAAGGACAGGGTCGGTGAAAAACTGTTTTTT.